This entry features one T cell receptor beta chain sequence. What it recognizes is unknown. Libraries were prepared by immunoSEQ multiplex PCR; TCRdb keeps only in-frame clonotypes and omits some of them. The sample contains about 98,000 clones, roughly 95% of which appear only once. This specimen belongs to a study of T cells in pancreatic ductal adenocarcinoma. Study-wide results and limits: This surgical cohort overrepresents the minority presenting with early-stage disease.

Germline V gives CDR1 KGHSH, CDR2 LQKENI. This CDR3 has 15 residues. V shed 5 bases, J shed 2 bases, and the junction held 6 bases outside the gene matches. No neoadjuvant therapy was given to the selected pancreatic ductal adenocarcinoma patients before their surgery. The receptor's source is a human donor with pancreatic ductal adenocarcinoma. The rearrangement joins TRBV18 to TRBJ2-3, with TRBD1 matching over 8 bases. The sequencing sample was made of PBMCs. The CDR3 reads CASSSTGENTDTQYF. The CDR3 DNA is TGTGCCAGCTCATCGACAGGGGAAAACACAGATACGCAGTATTTT.